This is a list of T cell receptor beta chains from one sample in a study of blood T cell repertoires in COVID-19. The repertoire was sequenced with immunoSEQ multiplex PCR; TCRdb's copy has only in-frame clones and lacks some. The sample yields around 52,000 clones, roughly 78% seen once. The source material was peripheral blood. The receptors originated from a woman of 80 years or more with acute or convalescent COVID-19. CDR3s include the opening cysteine and the closing phenylalanine or tryptophan. A D gene is named only where the DNA matches it firmly. Size is omitted from some rows. Given values are once, few, many or a class for expanded clones.

CDR3 length: 14; clone size: -; J gene: TRBJ1-2; D gene: -; V gene: TRBV19; CDR3 DNA: TGTGCCAGTAGTGCGGCGACTGGGAACTATGGCTACACCTTC; CDR3 protein: CASSAATGNYGYTF
CDR3 length: 16; clone size: -; J gene: TRBJ2-6; D gene: -; V gene: TRBV5-1; CDR3 DNA: TGCGCCAGCAGCTTGTTTGGGGCCTCTGGGGCCAACGTCCTGACTTTC; CDR3 protein: CASSLFGASGANVLTF
CDR3 length: 13; clone size: once; J gene: TRBJ1-2; D gene: -; V gene: TRBV5-1; CDR3 DNA: TGCGCCAGCAGCTTGGGTGGAGGGGACGGCTACACCTTC; CDR3 protein: CASSLGGGDGYTF
CDR3 length: 15; clone size: -; J gene: TRBJ2-2; D gene: TRBD1; V gene: TRBV5-1; CDR3 DNA: TGCGCCAGCAGCTTCCGGGACAGAGACACCGGGGAGCTGTTTTTT; CDR3 protein: CASSFRDRDTGELFF
CDR3 length: 16; clone size: -; J gene: TRBJ2-1; D gene: -; V gene: TRBV5-4; CDR3 DNA: TGTGCCAGCAGCTCGATGGACACAAGCTCCTACAATGAGCAGTTCTTC; CDR3 protein: CASSSMDTSSYNEQFF
CDR3 length: 13; clone size: -; J gene: TRBJ1-2; D gene: -; V gene: TRBV2; CDR3 DNA: TGTGCCAGCAGTGAACGGGGGAGGTATGGCTACACCTTC; CDR3 protein: CASSERGRYGYTF
CDR3 length: 17; clone size: -; J gene: TRBJ2-3; D gene: -; V gene: TRBV21-1; CDR3 DNA: TGTGCCAGCAGCAAAACCTGGGAGCGGGGGGGCACAGATACGCAGTATTTT; CDR3 protein: CASSKTWERGGTDTQYF
CDR3 length: 13; clone size: -; J gene: TRBJ1-5; D gene: -; V gene: TRBV29-1; CDR3 DNA: TGCAGCGTGGAGGACGGCCGCAATCAGCCCCAGCATTTT; CDR3 protein: CSVEDGRNQPQHF
CDR3 length: 17; clone size: -; J gene: TRBJ1-3; D gene: -; V gene: TRBV5-6; CDR3 DNA: TGTGCCAGCAGCTTGAGGGAGAGAATATCGTCTGGAAACACCATATATTTT; CDR3 protein: CASSLRERISSGNTIYF
CDR3 length: 14; clone size: -; J gene: TRBJ2-5; D gene: TRBD2; V gene: TRBV6-5; CDR3 DNA: TGTGCCAGCAGAACCGGGGGGACCCAAGAGACCCAGTACTTC; CDR3 protein: CASRTGGTQETQYF
CDR3 length: 17; clone size: -; J gene: TRBJ2-4; D gene: -; V gene: TRBV28; CDR3 DNA: TGTGCCAGCAGTTCCCCGCAAACAGGGTTAGCCAAAAACATTCAGTACTTC; CDR3 protein: CASSSPQTGLAKNIQYF
CDR3 length: 14; clone size: -; J gene: TRBJ1-4; D gene: -; V gene: TRBV6-5; CDR3 DNA: TGTGCCAGCAGTTTTGGCAACCTTAATGAAAAACTGTTTTTT; CDR3 protein: CASSFGNLNEKLFF
CDR3 length: 17; clone size: -; J gene: TRBJ2-5; D gene: TRBD2; V gene: TRBV27; CDR3 DNA: TGTGCCAGCAGTTTATTGAGTAGCGGGGGGCATAAAGAGACCCAGTACTTC; CDR3 protein: CASSLLSSGGHKETQYF
CDR3 length: 14; clone size: -; J gene: TRBJ1-5; D gene: -; V gene: TRBV7-6; CDR3 DNA: TGTGCCAGCAGCTCACAGGGTTGGAGTCAGCCCCAGCATTTT; CDR3 protein: CASSSQGWSQPQHF
CDR3 length: 15; clone size: -; J gene: TRBJ1-1; D gene: TRBD1; V gene: TRBV6-2/TRBV6-3; CDR3 DNA: TGTGCCAGCAGCCGCTACAGGGGGCAAGACACTGAAGCTTTCTTT; CDR3 protein: CASSRYRGQDTEAFF
CDR3 length: 14; clone size: -; J gene: TRBJ2-3; D gene: TRBD2; V gene: TRBV28; CDR3 DNA: TGTGCCAGCCAAAGCGGGAGGGTCACAGATACGCAGTATTTT; CDR3 protein: CASQSGRVTDTQYF
CDR3 length: 16; clone size: -; J gene: TRBJ1-3; D gene: -; V gene: TRBV15; CDR3 DNA: TGTGCCACCAGCAGAGATCGGGCCGGGGGAGGAAACACCATATATTTT; CDR3 protein: CATSRDRAGGGNTIYF
CDR3 length: 13; clone size: -; J gene: TRBJ2-3; D gene: -; V gene: TRBV12-3/TRBV12-4; CDR3 DNA: TGTGCCAGCAGTCCCGACAGGCTAGATACGCAGTATTTT; CDR3 protein: CASSPDRLDTQYF
CDR3 length: 16; clone size: -; J gene: TRBJ2-3; D gene: TRBD2; V gene: TRBV2; CDR3 DNA: TGTGCCAGCAGTGAAGAGGAGCGGGAGGGTGCAGATACGCAGTATTTT; CDR3 protein: CASSEEEREGADTQYF
CDR3 length: 16; clone size: once; J gene: TRBJ2-2; D gene: -; V gene: TRBV19; CDR3 DNA: TGTGCCAGTAGAACTCCCGGAGTGGCGAACACCGGGGAGCTGTTTTTT; CDR3 protein: CASRTPGVANTGELFF
CDR3 length: 16; clone size: -; J gene: TRBJ2-5; D gene: TRBD2; V gene: TRBV4-1; CDR3 DNA: TGCGCCAGCAGCCAACAACTGACTAGCCGGAGGGAGACCCAGTACTTC; CDR3 protein: CASSQQLTSRRETQYF
CDR3 length: 17; clone size: -; J gene: TRBJ2-1; D gene: TRBD1; V gene: TRBV14; CDR3 DNA: TGTGCCAGCAGCCAAGCGTGGAGGACGGACAGGGCGGATGAGCAGTTCTTC; CDR3 protein: CASSQAWRTDRADEQFF
CDR3 length: 16; clone size: few; J gene: TRBJ2-7; D gene: TRBD1; V gene: TRBV7-9; CDR3 DNA: TGTGCCAGCAGCTCGCACCGGACAGGGGGAAAGGTCGAGCAGTACTTC; CDR3 protein: CASSSHRTGGKVEQYF
CDR3 length: 15; clone size: -; J gene: TRBJ1-2; D gene: TRBD1; V gene: TRBV2; CDR3 DNA: TGTGCCAGCAGTGAAGGGGGGACAGGGGACTATGGCTACACCTTC; CDR3 protein: CASSEGGTGDYGYTF
CDR3 length: 14; clone size: once; J gene: TRBJ2-7; D gene: -; V gene: TRBV7-9; CDR3 DNA: TGTGCCAGCAGCATTACTGCAGGGGACTACGAGCAGTACTTC; CDR3 protein: CASSITAGDYEQYF
CDR3 length: 16; clone size: -; J gene: TRBJ2-7; D gene: TRBD1; V gene: TRBV5-6; CDR3 DNA: TGTGCCAGCTCATCGGTGGGGGACAGAATCTCCTACGAGCAGTACTTC; CDR3 protein: CASSSVGDRISYEQYF
CDR3 length: 15; clone size: few; J gene: TRBJ2-3; D gene: -; V gene: TRBV14; CDR3 DNA: TGTGCCAGCAGCCAAGCCGGGCGGGGTTCAGATACGCAGTATTTT; CDR3 protein: CASSQAGRGSDTQYF
CDR3 length: 17; clone size: -; J gene: TRBJ1-3; D gene: -; V gene: TRBV28; CDR3 DNA: TGTGCCAGCAGTTTCTACGCCGGAGGGGACTCTGGAAACACCATATATTTT; CDR3 protein: CASSFYAGGDSGNTIYF
CDR3 length: 12; clone size: -; J gene: TRBJ1-2; D gene: -; V gene: TRBV19; CDR3 DNA: TGTGCCAGTAGTCTCATGTGGCACGGCTACACCTTC; CDR3 protein: CASSLMWHGYTF
CDR3 length: 15; clone size: -; J gene: TRBJ1-5; D gene: TRBD1; V gene: TRBV19; CDR3 DNA: TGTGCCACCAGTACGGGACAGCATAGCAATCAGCCCCAGCATTTT; CDR3 protein: CATSTGQHSNQPQHF
CDR3 length: 14; clone size: -; J gene: TRBJ1-2; D gene: -; V gene: TRBV7-9; CDR3 DNA: TGTGCCAGCAGCATTAATCCACAAGTCTATGGCTACACCTTC; CDR3 protein: CASSINPQVYGYTF
CDR3 length: 15; clone size: -; J gene: TRBJ2-2; D gene: -; V gene: TRBV9; CDR3 DNA: TGTGCCAGCAGCGTTTCAGGGGCGGTCGCCGGGGAGCTGTTTTTT; CDR3 protein: CASSVSGAVAGELFF
CDR3 length: 13; clone size: -; J gene: TRBJ1-1; D gene: TRBD1; V gene: TRBV12-3/TRBV12-4; CDR3 DNA: TGTGCCAGCAGTCAACAGGGGGCAACTGAAGCTTTCTTT; CDR3 protein: CASSQQGATEAFF
CDR3 length: 13; clone size: -; J gene: TRBJ1-5; D gene: -; V gene: TRBV30; CDR3 DNA: TGTGCCTGGAGCGGGGGGGCGGGCCAGCCCCAGCATTTT; CDR3 protein: CAWSGGAGQPQHF
CDR3 length: 15; clone size: -; J gene: TRBJ1-1; D gene: TRBD1; V gene: TRBV4-1; CDR3 DNA: TGCGCCAGCAGCCAAGCCGGACAGGGGGTCACTGAAGCTTTCTTT; CDR3 protein: CASSQAGQGVTEAFF
CDR3 length: 14; clone size: -; J gene: TRBJ2-2; D gene: -; V gene: TRBV9; CDR3 DNA: TGTGCCAGCAGTCCAGTCATGAACACCGGGGAGCTGTTTTTT; CDR3 protein: CASSPVMNTGELFF
CDR3 length: 14; clone size: -; J gene: TRBJ1-4; D gene: TRBD1; V gene: TRBV7-9; CDR3 DNA: TGTGCCAGCAGCTTCGGACAGGGGAGGGAAAAACTGTTTTTT; CDR3 protein: CASSFGQGREKLFF
CDR3 length: 15; clone size: -; J gene: TRBJ1-6; D gene: -; V gene: TRBV9; CDR3 DNA: TGTGCCAGCAGCGTCCTTGGACAGAATAATTCACCCCTCCACTTT; CDR3 protein: CASSVLGQNNSPLHF
CDR3 length: 15; clone size: -; J gene: TRBJ1-1; D gene: -; V gene: TRBV6-5; CDR3 DNA: TGTGCCAGCAGTAGGGCAGGCCGGGAGAACACTGAAGCTTTCTTT; CDR3 protein: CASSRAGRENTEAFF
CDR3 length: 15; clone size: -; J gene: TRBJ2-1; D gene: TRBD2; V gene: TRBV29-1; CDR3 DNA: TGCAGCGTAAGGGTAGCGGGAGCGGCCTACAATGAGCAGTTCTTC; CDR3 protein: CSVRVAGAAYNEQFF
CDR3 length: 18; clone size: once; J gene: TRBJ2-7; D gene: TRBD2; V gene: TRBV11-2; CDR3 DNA: TGTGCCAGCAGCCCTTTTCCCATGGCCAGTCCAGCGGGGGACGAGCAGTACTTC; CDR3 protein: CASSPFPMASPAGDEQYF
CDR3 length: 16; clone size: -; J gene: TRBJ2-3; D gene: TRBD1; V gene: TRBV28; CDR3 DNA: TGTGCCAGCAGTAGTCCCGGGACAGGTCCCACAGATACGCAGTATTTT; CDR3 protein: CASSSPGTGPTDTQYF